Below, 32 T cell receptor beta chains from the same sample are listed, as sequenced in a study of OX40 agonist ivuxolimab in advanced cancers. Data came from immunoSEQ multiplex PCR; TCRdb stores just in-frame clones and leaves some out. The data hold about 80,000 clones, with around 87% observed a single time. The material was CD4+ or CD8+ T cells sorted from blood, obtained in a trial of the OX40 agonist ivuxolimab. The receptors derive from an adult with an advanced solid tumor such as melanoma, head and neck, liver or kidney cancer.

The gene calls are TRBV11-2 and TRBJ2-1; D not certain. The length of the CDR3 is 17 residues. V lost 0 bases and J 3 bases, leaving 15 bases between the germline ends. The germline V gene has CDR1 SGHAT and CDR2 FQNNGV. The DNA for the CDR3 is TGTGCCAGCAGCTTAGATAGGGCCGGACGAGGCTACAATGAGCAGTTCTTC. Translation gives CASSLDRAGRGYNEQFF.

The CDR3 is CASSRRITQETQYF. The DNA for the CDR3 is TGTGCCAGCAGCCGACGTATTACACAGGAGACCCAGTACTTC. The chain combines TRBV6-5 with TRBJ2-5; D gene uncertain. Germline CDR1 reads MNHEY; CDR2 reads SVGAGI. The CDR3 loop spans 14 amino acids. With 6 bases removed from V and 5 bases from J, the gap between germline ends came to 16 bases.

This clone showed up just once. The chain carries TRBV18 and TRBJ1-2; 8 bases are shared with TRBD1. The V gene's germline CDR1 is KGHSH and CDR2 LQKENI. Losses at the gene ends were 6 bases for V and 8 bases for J; bases not matched to a gene: 17. The CDR3 length is 16 residues. The CDR3 protein is CASSPTSGQGVRGYTF. The DNA of the CDR3 is TGTGCCAGCTCTCCGACCTCCGGACAGGGAGTTCGAGGCTACACCTTC.

The chain uses TRBV7-9 and TRBJ1-5, with D unresolved. The CDR3 loop spans 15 amino acids. The V gene's germline CDR1 is SEHNR and CDR2 FQNEAQ (reference sequence). The germline V and J ends were trimmed by 5 bases and 3 bases, with 14 bases remaining between them. CDR3 bases: TGTGCCAGCAGCCTCGAGGGAGTTGCCAATCAGCCCCAGCATTTT. Protein: CASSLEGVANQPQHF.

This clone was observed a handful of times. This chain links TRBV27 with TRBJ2-3, with a weak D call TRBD1 (9 bases). The V gene's germline CDR1 is MNHEY and CDR2 SMNVEV (reference sequence). Trimming removed 5 bases at V and 0 bases at J, with 27 bases between. The CDR3 sequence is 20 residues long. The CDR3 region has the DNA TGTGCCAGCAGTCCCAAACTTCGGGGGGGACAGGGCCCAAGCACAGATACGCAGTATTTT. This sequence encodes CASSPKLRGGQGPSTDTQYF.

The V call is TRBV5-4, the J call TRBJ2-1; no clear D gene. Germline V CDR1 and CDR2: SGHNT, YYREEE (reference sequence). Trimming shortened V by 1 base and J by 7 bases, and 9 bases separated the two germline ends. This CDR3 comprises 13 residues. As DNA, the CDR3 is TGTGCCAGCAGCTTGCCGGGTCGGAATGAGCAGTTCTTC. It specifies CASSLPGRNEQFF.

This clone was found a few times. This chain joins TRBV5-1 and TRBJ2-1, with 11 bases fitting TRBD1. The V and J ends lost 4 bases and 15 bases, in that order; junction bases with no gene match: 12. Looked up from germline, CDR1 is SGHRS and CDR2 is YFSETQ. This CDR3 is 14 amino acids long. The CDR3 protein is CASSLRDRGNVLFF. For the CDR3, the DNA is TGCGCCAGCAGCCTTAGGGACAGGGGGAATGTTCTGTTCTTC.

The V and J genes are TRBV4-1 and TRBJ2-1; 11 nucleotides agree with TRBD2. The CDR3 totals 17 residues. V gave up 1 base and J gave up 6 bases; unmatched junction bases: 8. The V gene's germline CDR1 is MGHRA and CDR2 YSYEKL. The CDR3 coding sequence is TGCGCCAGCAGCCAAGGACTAGCGGGATCCGTCGGCAATGAGCAGTTCTTC. Translated: CASSQGLAGSVGNEQFF.

The rearrangement links TRBV29-1 to TRBJ2-1; D might be TRBD1 (5 bases). The V end lost 0 bases, the J end lost 7 bases, and 16 bases lay between the germline ends. The CDR3 loop spans 15 amino acids. In germline, CDR1 is SQVTM, CDR2 ANQGSEA. In DNA, the CDR3 is TGCAGCGTTGAAGAGAGCCAGGGTGACCCTAATGAGCAGTTCTTC. This codes for CSVEESQGDPNEQFF.

The V call is TRBV7-2, the J call TRBJ1-1; D not resolved. CDR1 and CDR2 (germline): SGHTA, FQGNSA. Trimming removed 7 bases at V and 2 bases at J, with 14 bases between. CDR3 length: 14 amino acids. The chain's CDR3 is CASNLGNVNTEAFF. The CDR3 coding sequence is TGTGCCAGCAACCTGGGGAACGTTAACACTGAAGCTTTCTTT.

The sample holds one count of this clone. The rearrangement uses TRBV6-6 and TRBJ2-7; 7 nucleotides align to TRBD2. CDR1 is MNHNY and CDR2 is SVGAGI in the germline V gene (reference sequence). The CDR3 consists of 15 residues. With V trimmed by 4 bases and J by 3 bases, 9 bases remained unmatched. CDR3 in amino acids: CASSSPGRGIYEQYF. In DNA form, the CDR3 reads TGTGCCAGCAGTTCCCCAGGGCGGGGGATCTACGAGCAGTACTTC.

This chain joins TRBV7-2 and TRBJ2-3, with D hard to call. V was cut by 1 base and J by 2 bases, with 10 bases left in between. This CDR3 region has 15 residues. Germline lookup yields CDR1 SGHTA and CDR2 FQGNSA. Here the CDR3 DNA reads TGTGCCAGCAGCTTAGGTACGCGGACCACAGATACGCAGTATTTT. This translates into CASSLGTRTTDTQYF. Full variable domain (missing parts from reference TRBV7-2 and TRBJ2-3): GAGVSQSPSNKVTEKGKDVELRCDPISGHTALYWYRQSLGQGLEFLIYFQGNSAPDKSGLPSDRFSAERTGGSVSTLTIQRTQQEDSAVYLCASSLGTRTTDTQYFGPGTRLTVL.

The gene calls are TRBV6-5 and TRBJ2-3, with 8 bases identical to TRBD2. CDR3 length equals 14 residues. Per the germline V gene, CDR1 is MNHEY and CDR2 is SVGAGI. V lost 2 bases, J lost 6 bases, and 4 bases stayed unmatched. CDR3 DNA sequence: TGTGCCAGCAGTTACGGGCGGGGGGTTGATACGCAGTATTTT. Protein: CASSYGRGVDTQYF.

The chain employs TRBV27 and TRBJ2-1; no clear D. The CDR3 has 12 residues. Trimming left V 2 bases short and J 9 bases short, with 8 bases between. The germline gives CDR1 MNHEY, CDR2 SMNVEV (reference sequence). This CDR3 is CASSLGEREQFF. In nucleotides, the CDR3 is TGTGCCAGCAGTTTAGGAGAGCGTGAGCAGTTCTTC.

V usage is TRBV6-8 and J usage is TRBJ2-1; TRBD2 agrees at 10 bases. This CDR3 contains 20 residues. The ends lost 8 bases at V and 0 bases at J; junction bases unmatched: 19. Germline CDR1 is MNHGY and CDR2 is SAAAGT. Here the CDR3 reads CASRDPDGLAGESSYNEQFF. DNA of the CDR3: TGTGCCAGCCGGGACCCGGACGGTCTAGCGGGGGAAAGCTCCTACAATGAGCAGTTCTTC.

This chain connects TRBV2 to TRBJ1-3, with 7 positions matching TRBD1. Losses at the gene ends were 6 bases for V and 6 bases for J; bases not matched to a gene: 8. Looked up from germline, CDR1 is SNHLY and CDR2 is FYNNEI. The CDR3 loop spans 14 amino acids. The CDR3 DNA reads TGTGCCAGCAGGGGGGGACAGCTTTCAAACACCATATATTTT. Translating it yields CASRGGQLSNTIYF.

As regards this clone: Its ends do not fully match the called genes, so a read error is possible. The CDR3 sequence: CAYGGRNIQYF. In nucleotides, the CDR3 is TGTGCCTATGGGGGGAGAAACATTCAGTACTTC. The V call is TRBV29-1, the J call TRBJ2-4; tentatively, D is TRBD2 (6 bases). The CDR3 is 11 residues long. Germline V gene sequence: CDR1 SQVTM, CDR2 ANQGSEA.

The chain links TRBV19 to TRBJ2-5, with 12 positions matching TRBD2. Per the germline V gene, CDR1 is LNHDA and CDR2 is SQIVND (reference sequence). This CDR3 has 16 amino acids. J lost 5 bases, V lost 6 bases, and 10 bases had no gene match. The CDR3: CASRDSSGGAGETQYF. In DNA form, the CDR3 reads TGTGCCAGTAGAGATTCTAGCGGGGGGGCAGGGGAGACCCAGTACTTC.

CDR3 in amino acids: CASSEFATAFVTDNEQFF. Here the CDR3 DNA reads TGTGCCAGCAGTGAATTCGCAACAGCTTTTGTGACAGACAATGAGCAGTTCTTC. The J gene is TRBJ2-1, the V gene TRBV6-1, with D maybe TRBD1 (5 bases). V was trimmed by 2 bases and J by 5 bases, leaving 22 bases between them. Germline loops: CDR1 MNHNS, CDR2 SASEGT. The CDR3 extends over 18 amino acids.

This rearrangement joins TRBV2 to TRBJ2-2; 13 nucleotides agree with TRBD2. Germline CDR1 is SNHLY and CDR2 is FYNNEI. The junction had 13 bases not matched to a gene; V was cut back by 10 bases and J by 5 bases. The length of the CDR3 is 17 residues. Here the CDR3 reads CATQLLAGGTGTGELFF. The CDR3 DNA reads TGTGCCACCCAGTTACTAGCGGGGGGGACGGGTACCGGGGAGCTGTTTTTT.

The chain couples TRBV30 to TRBJ1-6; 10 positions agree with TRBD1. CDR1 and CDR2 (germline): GTSNPN, SVGIG (reference sequence). V shed 5 bases, J shed 9 bases, and the junction held 7 bases outside the gene matches. CDR3 size: 14 residues. The CDR3 nucleotides read TGTGCCTGGCTGCGGGACAGGGGTATTTCACCCCTCCACTTT. It translates to CAWLRDRGISPLHF.

The CDR3 reads CASSLGFGETQYF. The CDR3 region has the DNA TGTGCCAGCAGCTTAGGGTTTGGGGAGACCCAGTACTTC. The chain joins TRBV7-3 to TRBJ2-5, with D uncertain. The germline V and J ends were trimmed by 2 bases and 5 bases, with 9 bases remaining between them. The germline V gene encodes CDR1 SGHTA and CDR2 FQGTGA. This CDR3 has 13 amino acids.

The J gene is TRBJ2-1, the V gene TRBV7-3; D gene uncertain. Between the trimmed V and J ends, which lost 3 bases and 8 bases, there was a span of 17 bases. Per germline, CDR1 SGHTA and CDR2 FQGTGA. This CDR3 comprises 15 residues. This CDR3 reads CASSFTPGGAHEQFF. The CDR3 DNA reads TGTGCCAGCAGCTTTACCCCAGGCGGCGCCCATGAGCAGTTCTTC.

This CDR3 is CATNRGGSQPQHF. The CDR3, as DNA: TGTGCCACCAACAGGGGGGGAAGCCAGCCCCAGCATTTT. The V gene is TRBV19, the J gene TRBJ1-5; 8 bases line up with TRBD1. Germline CDR1 is LNHDA and CDR2 is SQIVND (reference sequence). The CDR3 totals 13 residues. V trimming: 10 bases; J trimming: 7 bases; junction bases outside the gene matches: 9.

This chain uses TRBV5-1 with TRBJ2-7; D is tentatively TRBD1 or TRBD2 (6 bases each). Germline assignment: CDR1 SGHRS and CDR2 YFSETQ. CDR3 length equals 16 residues. Trimming took 0 bases from V and 0 from J, leaving 13 bases between them. The CDR3 reads CASSLDPGATSYEQYF. CDR3 nucleotide sequence: TGCGCCAGCAGCTTGGACCCGGGGGCGACCTCCTACGAGCAGTACTTC.

This clone appeared once. The chain carries TRBV5-1 and TRBJ2-5; the D gene is possibly TRBD1 (5 bases). The CDR3 is 13 residues long. The V end was cut by 0 bases, the J end by 5 bases, with 8 bases between. Germline lookup yields CDR1 SGHRS and CDR2 YFSETQ. The CDR3 DNA reads as TGCGCCAGCAGCTTGGGGTCAGGGGAGACCCAGTACTTC. It codes for CASSLGSGETQYF.

This chain connects TRBV11-3 to TRBJ2-2, with D perhaps TRBD1 (6 bases). The CDR3 has 14 amino acids. Between the trimmed V and J ends, which lost 3 bases and 3 bases, there was a span of 8 bases. CDR1 SGHNT and CDR2 YENEEA come from the germline V gene. The CDR3: CASSFGQHTGELFF. The CDR3 nucleotides are TGTGCCAGCAGCTTCGGACAGCACACCGGGGAGCTGTTTTTT.

The chain employs TRBV6-1 and TRBJ2-7, with 12 bases fitting TRBD2. From germline, CDR1 is MNHNS and CDR2 SASEGT. V was pared by 7 bases and J by 4 bases, with 2 bases of the junction left unmatched. CDR3 length: 13 amino acids. CDR3 sequence (DNA): TGTGCCAGCACTCTAGCGGGAGGGTACGAGCAGTACTTC. Its translation: CASTLAGGYEQYF.

The chain joins TRBV5-4 to TRBJ2-2; 8 bases fit TRBD2. V lost 1 base, J lost 7 bases, and 6 bases stayed unmatched. Germline CDR1 reads SGHNT; CDR2 reads YYREEE (reference sequence). The CDR3 covers 15 residues. In DNA, the CDR3 is TGTGCCAGCAGCTTGACCAGCGGGAGAGGCGGGGAGCTGTTTTTT. Its protein product is CASSLTSGRGGELFF.

The sample holds one count of this clone. The CDR3 loop is CASTPLTQGGSYEQYF. The CDR3, as DNA: TGTGCCAGCACGCCCCTTACGCAGGGGGGCTCCTACGAGCAGTACTTC. The V gene is TRBV2, the J gene TRBJ2-7; weak D call: TRBD1 (7 bases). V was trimmed by 7 bases and J by 0 bases, leaving 19 bases between them. CDR1 and CDR2 (germline): SNHLY, FYNNEI. The length of the CDR3 is 16 residues.

V is TRBV5-1 and J is TRBJ1-4; D is unresolved. CDR3 length: 16 residues. Germline V gene lookup returns CDR1 SGHRS and CDR2 YFSETQ. Trimming left V 4 bases short and J 4 bases short, with 17 bases between. CDR3 region: CASSPGLRESNEKLFF. DNA for the CDR3: TGCGCCAGCAGCCCCGGTTTGAGGGAGAGTAATGAAAAACTGTTTTTT. The full variable domain, with the rest looked up from reference TRBV5-1 and TRBJ1-4, is KAGVTQTPRYLIKTRGQQVTLSCSPISGHRSVSWYQQTPGQGLQFLFEYFSETQRNKGNFPGRFSGRQFSNSRSEMNVSTLELGDSALYLCASSPGLRESNEKLFFGSGTQLSVL.

V usage is TRBV12-2 and J usage is TRBJ1-5. TRBV12-2 is marked as a pseudogene. The CDR3 has 12 amino acids. CDR3 in amino acids: CASRLVGQPQHF. In nucleotides, the CDR3 is TGTGCAAGTCGCTTAGTGGGTCAGCCCCAGCATTTT.